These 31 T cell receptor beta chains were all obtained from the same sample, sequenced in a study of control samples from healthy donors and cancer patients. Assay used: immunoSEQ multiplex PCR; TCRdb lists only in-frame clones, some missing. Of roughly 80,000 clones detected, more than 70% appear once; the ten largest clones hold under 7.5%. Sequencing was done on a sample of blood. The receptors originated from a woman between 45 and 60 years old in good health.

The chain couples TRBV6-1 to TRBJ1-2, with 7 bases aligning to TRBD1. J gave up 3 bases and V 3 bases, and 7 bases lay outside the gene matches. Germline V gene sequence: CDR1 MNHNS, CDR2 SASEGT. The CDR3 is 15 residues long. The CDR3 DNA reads TGTGCCAGCAGTGATTCCGGGACAGTCGACTATGGCTACACCTTC. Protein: CASSDSGTVDYGYTF.

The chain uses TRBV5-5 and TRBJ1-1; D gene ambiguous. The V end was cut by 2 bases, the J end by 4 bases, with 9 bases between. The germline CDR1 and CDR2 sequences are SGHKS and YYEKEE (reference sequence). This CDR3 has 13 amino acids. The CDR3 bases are TGTGCCAGCAGCTTAGGATCGCGCACTGAAGCTTTCTTT. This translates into CASSLGSRTEAFF.

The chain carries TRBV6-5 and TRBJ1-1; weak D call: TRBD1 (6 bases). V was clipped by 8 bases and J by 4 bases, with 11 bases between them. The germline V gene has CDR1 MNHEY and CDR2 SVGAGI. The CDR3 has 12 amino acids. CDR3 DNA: TGTGCCAGCGACAGGTCCACCACTGAAGCTTTCTTT. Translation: CASDRSTTEAFF.

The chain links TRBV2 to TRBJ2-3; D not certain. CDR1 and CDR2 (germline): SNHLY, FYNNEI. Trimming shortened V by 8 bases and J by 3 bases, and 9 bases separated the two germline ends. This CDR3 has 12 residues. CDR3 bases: TGTGCCAGCCACCGTGGGACAGATACGCAGTATTTT. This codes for CASHRGTDTQYF.

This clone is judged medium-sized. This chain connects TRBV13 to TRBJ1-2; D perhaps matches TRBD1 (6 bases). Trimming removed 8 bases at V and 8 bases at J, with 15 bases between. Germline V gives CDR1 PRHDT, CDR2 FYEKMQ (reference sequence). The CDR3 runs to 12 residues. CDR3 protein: CASGTGTVGYTF. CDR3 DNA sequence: TGTGCCAGCGGCACAGGGACTGTCGGCTACACCTTC.

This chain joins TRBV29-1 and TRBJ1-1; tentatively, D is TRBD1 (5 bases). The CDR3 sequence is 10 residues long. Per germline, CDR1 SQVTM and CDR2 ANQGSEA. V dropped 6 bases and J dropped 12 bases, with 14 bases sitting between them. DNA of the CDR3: TGCAGCGTACGGACAACGCTCACTTTCTTT. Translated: CSVRTTLTFF.

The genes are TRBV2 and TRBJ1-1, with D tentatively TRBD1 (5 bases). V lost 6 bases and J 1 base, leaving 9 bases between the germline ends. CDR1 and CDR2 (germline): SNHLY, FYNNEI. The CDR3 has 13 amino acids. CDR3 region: CASRGEPNTEAFF. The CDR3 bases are TGTGCCAGCAGGGGGGAACCGAACACTGAAGCTTTCTTT. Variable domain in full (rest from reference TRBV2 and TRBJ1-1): EPEVTQTPSHQVTQMGQEVILRCVPISNHLYFYWYRQILGQKVEFLVSFYNNEISEKSEIFDDQFSVERPDGSNFTLKIRSTKLEDSAMYFCASRGEPNTEAFFGQGTRLTVV.

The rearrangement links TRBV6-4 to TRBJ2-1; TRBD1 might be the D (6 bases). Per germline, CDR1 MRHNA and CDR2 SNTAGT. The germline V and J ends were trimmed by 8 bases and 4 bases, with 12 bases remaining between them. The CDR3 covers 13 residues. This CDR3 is CASSVTGYNEQFF. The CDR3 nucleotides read TGTGCCAGCTCCGTCACAGGGTACAATGAGCAGTTCTTC.

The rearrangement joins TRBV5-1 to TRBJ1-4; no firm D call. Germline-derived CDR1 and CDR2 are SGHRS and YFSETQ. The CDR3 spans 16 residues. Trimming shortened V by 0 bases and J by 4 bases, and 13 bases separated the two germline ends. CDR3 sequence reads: CASSLGVGGSNEKLFF. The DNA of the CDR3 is TGCGCCAGCAGCTTGGGGGTCGGAGGCAGTAATGAAAAACTGTTTTTT.

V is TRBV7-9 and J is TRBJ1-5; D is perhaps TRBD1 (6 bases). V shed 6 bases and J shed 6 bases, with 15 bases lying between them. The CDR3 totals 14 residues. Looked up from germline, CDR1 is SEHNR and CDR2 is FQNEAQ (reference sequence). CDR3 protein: CASSRGGGLQPQHF. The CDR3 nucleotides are TGTGCCAGCAGTCGGGGCGGGGGGCTTCAGCCCCAGCATTTT.

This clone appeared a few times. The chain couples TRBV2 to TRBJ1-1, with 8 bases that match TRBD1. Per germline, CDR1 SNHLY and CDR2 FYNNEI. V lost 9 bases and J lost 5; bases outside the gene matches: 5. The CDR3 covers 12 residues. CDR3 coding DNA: TGTGCCAGTAGCACAGGGGGGACTGAAGCTTTCTTT. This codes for CASSTGGTEAFF.

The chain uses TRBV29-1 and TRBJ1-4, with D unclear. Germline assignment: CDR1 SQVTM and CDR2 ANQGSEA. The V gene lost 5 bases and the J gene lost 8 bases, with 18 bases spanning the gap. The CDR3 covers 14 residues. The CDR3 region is CSVCPTVSGEKLFF. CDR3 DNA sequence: TGCAGCGTTTGCCCGACCGTTAGTGGGGAAAAACTGTTTTTT.

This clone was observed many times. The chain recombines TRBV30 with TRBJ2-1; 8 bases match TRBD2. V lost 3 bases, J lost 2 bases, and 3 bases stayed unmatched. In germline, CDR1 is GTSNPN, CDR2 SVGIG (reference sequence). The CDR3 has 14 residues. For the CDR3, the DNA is TGTGCCTGGAGCCGACTAGCGACCTACAATGAGCAGTTCTTC. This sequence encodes CAWSRLATYNEQFF.

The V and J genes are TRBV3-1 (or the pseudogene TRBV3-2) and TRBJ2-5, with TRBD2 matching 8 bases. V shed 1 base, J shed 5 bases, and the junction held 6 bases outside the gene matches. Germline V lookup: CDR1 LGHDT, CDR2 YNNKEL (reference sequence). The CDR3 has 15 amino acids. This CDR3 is CASSQGRGGWETQYF. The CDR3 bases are TGTGCCAGCAGCCAAGGCCGGGGGGGCTGGGAGACCCAGTACTTC.

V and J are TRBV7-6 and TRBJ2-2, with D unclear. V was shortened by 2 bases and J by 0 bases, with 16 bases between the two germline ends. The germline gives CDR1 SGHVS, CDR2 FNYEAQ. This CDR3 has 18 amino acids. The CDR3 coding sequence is TGTGCCAGCAGCTTAAATCCTGGATCATACTCGAACACCGGGGAGCTGTTTTTT. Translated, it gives CASSLNPGSYSNTGELFF.

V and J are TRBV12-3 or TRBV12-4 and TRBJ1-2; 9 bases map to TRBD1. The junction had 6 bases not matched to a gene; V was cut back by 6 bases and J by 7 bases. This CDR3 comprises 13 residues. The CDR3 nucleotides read TGTGCCAGCAGCGCCGGGACAGGGATTGGCTACACCTTC. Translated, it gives CASSAGTGIGYTF.

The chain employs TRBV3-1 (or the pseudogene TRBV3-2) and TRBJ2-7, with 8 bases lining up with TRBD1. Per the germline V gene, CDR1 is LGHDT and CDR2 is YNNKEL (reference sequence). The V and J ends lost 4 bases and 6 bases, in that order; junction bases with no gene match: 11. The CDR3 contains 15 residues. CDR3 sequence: CASSRRTGPQSEQYF. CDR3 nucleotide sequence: TGTGCCAGCAGCCGCCGGACAGGGCCCCAGAGCGAGCAGTACTTC.

CDR3 nucleotide sequence: TGTGCCAGCAGCACCGGGACAGGGGCAACTAATGAAAAACTGTTTTTT. Translating gives CASSTGTGATNEKLFF. The rearrangement uses TRBV7-9 and TRBJ1-4; 10 bases align to TRBD1. V gave up 5 bases and J gave up 0 bases; unmatched junction bases: 3. CDR3 size: 16 residues. Germline values: CDR1 SEHNR, CDR2 FQNEAQ (reference sequence).

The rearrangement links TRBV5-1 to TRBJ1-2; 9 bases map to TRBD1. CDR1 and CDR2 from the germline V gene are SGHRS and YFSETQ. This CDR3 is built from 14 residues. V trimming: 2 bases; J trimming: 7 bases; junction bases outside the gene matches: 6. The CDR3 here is CASSLSQGQGGYTF. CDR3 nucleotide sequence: TGCGCCAGCAGCTTAAGTCAGGGACAGGGTGGCTACACCTTC.

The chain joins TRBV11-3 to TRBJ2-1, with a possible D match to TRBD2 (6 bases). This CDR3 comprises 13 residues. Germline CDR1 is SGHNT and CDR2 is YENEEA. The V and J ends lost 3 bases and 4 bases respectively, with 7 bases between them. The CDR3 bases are TGTGCCAGCAGCTTCGGGGGATACAATGAGCAGTTCTTC. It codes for CASSFGGYNEQFF.

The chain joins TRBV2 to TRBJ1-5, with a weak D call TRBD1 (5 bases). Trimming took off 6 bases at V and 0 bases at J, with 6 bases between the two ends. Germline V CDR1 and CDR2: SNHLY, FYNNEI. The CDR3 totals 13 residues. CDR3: CASRRGSNQPQHF. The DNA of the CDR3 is TGTGCCAGCAGAAGGGGTAGCAATCAGCCCCAGCATTTT.

CDR3 in amino acids: CASSAYLRADEQYF. The DNA for the CDR3 is TGTGCCAGCAGCGCTTATTTAAGGGCCGACGAGCAGTACTTC. The chain combines TRBV3-1 (or the pseudogene TRBV3-2) with TRBJ2-7; D is unresolved. V was cut by 5 bases and J by 5 bases, with 16 bases left in between. The length of the CDR3 is 14 residues. In germline, CDR1 is LGHDT, CDR2 YNNKEL (reference sequence).

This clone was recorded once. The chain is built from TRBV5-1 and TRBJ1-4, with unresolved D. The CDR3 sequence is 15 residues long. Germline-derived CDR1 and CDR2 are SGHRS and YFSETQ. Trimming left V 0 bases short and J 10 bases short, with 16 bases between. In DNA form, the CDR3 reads TGCGCCAGCAGCTTGGATGGGCAGAGCTCCAGAAAACTGTTTTTT. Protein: CASSLDGQSSRKLFF.

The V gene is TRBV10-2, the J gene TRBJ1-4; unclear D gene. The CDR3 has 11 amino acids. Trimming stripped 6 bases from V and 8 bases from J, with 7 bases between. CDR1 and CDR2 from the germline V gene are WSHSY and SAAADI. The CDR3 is CASRGSEKLFF. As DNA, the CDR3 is TGCGCCAGCAGGGGTTCCGAAAAACTGTTTTTT.

The CDR3 spells CASSPGLAGVNEQFF. DNA of the CDR3: TGTGCCAGCTCTCCGGGACTAGCGGGAGTCAATGAGCAGTTCTTC. This chain uses TRBV18 with TRBJ2-1; the match to TRBD2 covers 14 bases. Trimming cost V 6 bases and J 6 bases; bases outside gene matches: 4. This CDR3 has 15 residues. The V gene's germline CDR1 is KGHSH and CDR2 LQKENI.

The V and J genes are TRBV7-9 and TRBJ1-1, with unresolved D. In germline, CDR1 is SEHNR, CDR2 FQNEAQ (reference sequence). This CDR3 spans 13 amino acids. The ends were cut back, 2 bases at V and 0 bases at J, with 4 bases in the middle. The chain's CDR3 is CASSLSVNTEAFF. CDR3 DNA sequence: TGTGCCAGCAGCTTAAGTGTGAACACTGAAGCTTTCTTT.

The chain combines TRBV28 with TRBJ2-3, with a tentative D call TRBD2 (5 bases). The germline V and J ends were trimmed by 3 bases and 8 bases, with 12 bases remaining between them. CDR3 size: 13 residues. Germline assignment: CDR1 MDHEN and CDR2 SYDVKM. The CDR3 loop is CASSFPSRGTQYF. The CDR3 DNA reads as TGTGCCAGCAGTTTCCCATCACGGGGTACGCAGTATTTT.

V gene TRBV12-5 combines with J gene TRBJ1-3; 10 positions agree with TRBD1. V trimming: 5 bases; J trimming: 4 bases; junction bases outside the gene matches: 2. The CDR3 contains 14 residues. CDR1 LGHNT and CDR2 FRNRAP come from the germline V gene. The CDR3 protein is CASGGTGDGNTIYF. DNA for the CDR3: TGTGCTAGTGGTGGGACAGGGGACGGAAACACCATATATTTT.

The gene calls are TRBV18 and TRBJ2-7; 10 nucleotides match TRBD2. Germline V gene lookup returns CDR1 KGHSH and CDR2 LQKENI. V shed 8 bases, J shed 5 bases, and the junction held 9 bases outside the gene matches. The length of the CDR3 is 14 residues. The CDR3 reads CASKSSGGRDEQYF. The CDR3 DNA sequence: TGTGCCAGCAAATCTAGCGGGGGAAGGGACGAGCAGTACTTC. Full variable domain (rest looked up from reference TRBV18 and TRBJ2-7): NAGVMQNPRHLVRRRGQEARLRCSPMKGHSHVYWYRQLPEEGLKFMVYLQKENIIDESGMPKERFSAEFPKEGPSILRIQQVVRGDSAAYFCASKSSGGRDEQYFGPGTRLTVT.

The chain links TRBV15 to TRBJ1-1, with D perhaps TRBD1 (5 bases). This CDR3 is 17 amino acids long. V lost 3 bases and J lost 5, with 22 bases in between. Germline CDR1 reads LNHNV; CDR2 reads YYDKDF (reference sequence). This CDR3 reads CATSRGERSGRGTEAFF. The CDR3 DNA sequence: TGTGCCACCAGCAGGGGGGAGCGGTCAGGCAGAGGGACTGAAGCTTTCTTT.

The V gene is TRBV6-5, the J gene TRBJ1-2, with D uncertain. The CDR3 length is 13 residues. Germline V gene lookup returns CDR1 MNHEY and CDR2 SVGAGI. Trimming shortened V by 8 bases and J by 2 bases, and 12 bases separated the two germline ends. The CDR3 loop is CASSNEVNYGYTF. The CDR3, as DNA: TGTGCCAGCTCGAACGAAGTCAACTATGGCTACACCTTC.